One and the same sample provided the 16 T cell receptor beta chains below, sequenced in a study of blood T cells in healthy people across ages. The authors ran a second PCR of 7 to 11 cycles using a sample-barcoded 5' primer and a J-beta primer mix. One entry per CDR3 protein results from TCRdb running MiXCR on the 5' RACE reads. The sample comprises 1 million or so distinct CDR3 sequences, 40% to 50% of which are singletons, and about 20% rests with the top ten. Sequencing was done on a sample of blood. These receptor sequences come from a woman aged 55-69 years in good health.

In its sample, this clonotype was seen a few times. This rearrangement joins TRBV5-1 to TRBJ1-4; 8 bases agree with TRBD1. The V gene's germline CDR1 is SGHRS and CDR2 YFSETQ. The V gene end was trimmed by 3 bases and the J gene end by 8 bases; junction bases not matched to a gene: 18. The CDR3 totals 18 residues. The CDR3, as DNA: TGCGCCAGCAGCTACGCGGCAGGGGGCGACCCGAAGAAGGAAAAACTGTTTTTT. It codes for CASSYAAGGDPKKEKLFF. The full variable domain, in which reference TRBV5-1 and TRBJ1-4 provide the parts outside the CDR3, is KAGVTQTPRYLIKTRGQQVTLSCSPISGHRSVSWYQQTPGQGLQFLFEYFSETQRNKGNFPGRFSGRQFSNSRSEMNVSTLELGDSALYLCASSYAAGGDPKKEKLFFGSGTQLSVL.

This chain links TRBV30 with TRBJ1-2, with 8 nucleotides matching TRBD1. Per the germline V gene, CDR1 is GTSNPN and CDR2 is SVGIG (reference sequence). The CDR3 contains 15 residues. J was trimmed by 0 bases and V by 2 bases; bases with no gene match: 5. The CDR3 sequence: CAWSRGQATNYGYTF. In DNA form, the CDR3 reads TGTGCCTGGAGTAGGGGACAGGCAACTAACTATGGCTACACCTTC.

This chain connects TRBV25-1 to TRBJ2-1; 12 bases line up with TRBD2. This CDR3 has 18 amino acids. Germline V gene data show CDR1 as MGHDK and CDR2 as SYGVNS. V was clipped by 2 bases and J by 4 bases; unmatched bases: 9. CDR3 protein: CASSENPPGLAGYNEQFF. The CDR3 coding sequence is TGTGCCAGCAGTGAAAATCCCCCGGGACTAGCGGGTTACAATGAGCAGTTCTTC.

This clonotype has only a few counts. The chain recombines TRBV6-5 with TRBJ2-3; 7 bases line up with TRBD1. With 6 bases clipped from V and 4 bases from J, the junction kept 13 bases outside the gene matches. Germline V gives CDR1 MNHEY, CDR2 SVGAGI. The CDR3 spans 16 residues. This CDR3 is CASSRRTGDGADTQYF. The CDR3 nucleotides are TGTGCCAGCAGCCGTCGGACAGGCGACGGCGCAGATACGCAGTATTTT.

V gene TRBV12-3 or TRBV12-4 combines with J gene TRBJ2-1; unclear D gene. The CDR3 totals 14 residues. Trimming took off 10 bases at V and 2 bases at J, with 15 bases between the two ends. CDR3 protein: CATLKGQPYNEQFF. CDR3 nucleotide sequence: TGTGCCACCCTTAAGGGTCAGCCCTACAATGAGCAGTTCTTC.

A few counts support this clonotype. V is TRBV29-1 and J is TRBJ1-2, with 8 nucleotides matching TRBD1. The length of the CDR3 is 12 residues. After removal of 3 bases from V and 6 bases from J, the junction contained 3 bases not matched to a gene. Per the germline V gene, CDR1 is SQVTM and CDR2 is ANQGSEA. Here the CDR3 reads CSVDQGAHGYTF. The DNA of the CDR3 is TGCAGCGTTGATCAGGGGGCTCATGGCTACACCTTC.

This clonotype was found once. The chain joins TRBV30 to TRBJ2-7, with D tentatively TRBD2 (6 bases). This CDR3 region has 13 residues. Germline V CDR1 and CDR2: GTSNPN, SVGIG (reference sequence). Trimming pared 0 bases from V and 6 bases from J, leaving 12 bases between. CDR3 residues: CAWSVWEETEQYF. CDR3 in DNA: TGTGCCTGGAGTGTATGGGAGGAGACCGAGCAGTACTTC.

In its sample, this clonotype was seen once. The chain has TRBV25-1 and TRBJ2-4, with TRBD1 matching over 7 bases. Near its end, the DNA agrees better with TRBJ2-7, so the J call may be wrong. The CDR3 spans 14 residues. The V gene's germline CDR1 is MGHDK and CDR2 SYGVNS. The CDR3 loop is CASSDTRDSYEQYF. Here the CDR3 DNA reads TGTGCCAGCAGTGATACCCGGGACAGTTACGAGCAGTACTTC.

This clonotype was detected many times. The chain has TRBV20-1 and TRBJ2-1; possibly TRBD2 for D (5 bases). The germline V and J ends were trimmed by 1 base and 7 bases, with 11 bases remaining between them. Germline V gene lookup returns CDR1 DFQATT and CDR2 SNEGSKA (reference sequence). The CDR3 runs to 13 residues. The CDR3 spells CSARGRVGNEQFF. CDR3 nucleotides: TGCAGTGCTAGAGGGCGGGTGGGAAATGAGCAGTTCTTC.

This clonotype has only a few counts. The rearrangement uses TRBV7-2 and TRBJ2-1; D is ambiguous. Trimming took off 3 bases at V and 2 bases at J, with 11 bases between the two ends. The germline V gene has CDR1 SGHTA and CDR2 FQGNSA. This CDR3 has 15 amino acids. The CDR3: CASSFFSRTYNEQFF. CDR3 nucleotides: TGTGCCAGCAGCTTTTTTTCCCGGACCTACAATGAGCAGTTCTTC.

This chain joins TRBV6-5 and TRBJ2-5; no definite D call. The tail of the sequence fits TRBJ2-7 better, so the J call may be wrong. This CDR3 is 15 amino acids long. Per germline, CDR1 MNHEY and CDR2 SVGAGI. CDR3 sequence: CASSYSSLMGYEQYF. CDR3 DNA sequence: TGTGCCAGCAGTTATTCAAGTCTAATGGGTTACGAGCAGTACTTC.

V is TRBV21-1 and J is TRBJ1-6; the table's D call of TRBD1 was not tested on the DNA. TRBV21-1 is termed a pseudogene. The CDR3 is 14 residues long. This chain's CDR3 is CASSMDRYNSPLHF. CDR3 DNA sequence: TGTGCCAGCAGCATGGACAGATATAATTCACCCCTCCACTTT.

This chain links TRBV27 with TRBJ2-1, with 7 bases matching TRBD1. Per the germline V gene, CDR1 is MNHEY and CDR2 is SMNVEV (reference sequence). CDR3 length: 14 residues. The V segment lost 6 bases and the J segment 7 bases; nucleotides outside the gene matches: 9. The DNA for the CDR3 is TGTGCCAGCAGATACAGGGGCGTTCCAAATGAGCAGTTCTTC. Translation gives CASRYRGVPNEQFF.

This clonotype occurred once. The chain recombines TRBV3-1 with TRBJ2-3; a possible D gene is TRBD2 (6 bases). Per the germline V gene, CDR1 is LGHDT and CDR2 is YNNKEL (reference sequence). The V end was cut by 0 bases, the J end by 5 bases, with 9 bases between. CDR3 size: 14 residues. This CDR3 reads CASSQDPGRDTQYF. The CDR3 DNA follows: TGTGCCAGCAGCCAAGATCCCGGGAGAGATACGCAGTATTTT.

This sequence joins TRBV4-1 and TRBJ2-3; maybe TRBD2 (6 bases). CDR1 and CDR2 from the germline V gene are MGHRA and YSYEKL. V was trimmed by 0 bases and J by 6 bases, leaving 13 bases between them. The CDR3 covers 15 residues. As DNA, the CDR3 is TGCGCCAGCAGCCAAGATTTTCGGGGGTCGGATACGCAGTATTTT. Translating it yields CASSQDFRGSDTQYF.

This chain connects TRBV3-1 to TRBJ1-1, with D uncertain. The CDR3 covers 15 residues. Germline V gives CDR1 LGHDT, CDR2 YNNKEL (reference sequence). Between the trimmed V and J ends, which lost 0 bases and 2 bases, there was a span of 10 bases. CDR3 in amino acids: CASSQEGWDNTEAFF. Here the CDR3 DNA reads TGTGCCAGCAGCCAAGAAGGTTGGGATAACACTGAAGCTTTCTTT.